These 24 T cell receptor beta chains were sequenced from one sample in a study of cytomegalovirus exposure and HLA in healthy donors. The PCR contained 60 Vbeta and 13 Jbeta primers. The repertoire was sequenced with immunoSEQ multiplex PCR; TCRdb's copy has only in-frame clones and lacks some. The specimen's table records over 75,000 clones. Sequenced: PBMCs. These TCRs come from a man aged 50-60 years in good health and CMV-seronegative.

The chain recombines TRBV6-5 with TRBJ2-5; D might be TRBD1 (6 bases). CDR3 length: 14 residues. The germline V gene encodes CDR1 MNHEY and CDR2 SVGAGI. The V end was cut by 0 bases, the J end by 5 bases, with 10 bases between. The CDR3 sequence is CASSYSYREETQYF. CDR3 in DNA: TGTGCCAGCAGTTACTCTTACAGGGAGGAGACCCAGTACTTC.

The chain has TRBV4-3 and TRBJ1-5; D is ambiguous. The CDR3 length is 14 residues. Germline lookup yields CDR1 LGHNA and CDR2 YSLEER. Trimming took 0 bases from V and 7 from J, leaving 10 bases between them. The CDR3 reads CASSQDWTRQPQHF. The CDR3, as DNA: TGCGCCAGCAGCCAAGATTGGACTCGGCAGCCCCAGCATTTT.

The chain is built from TRBV7-9 and TRBJ2-7, with TRBD2 as a possible D gene (6 bases). This CDR3 has 16 amino acids. V lost 1 base, J lost 1 base, and 14 bases lay in between. Germline CDR1 is SEHNR and CDR2 is FQNEAQ (reference sequence). The CDR3 here is CASSLVPGDVSYEQYF. The CDR3 coding sequence is TGTGCCAGCAGCTTAGTGCCGGGGGACGTGTCCTACGAGCAGTACTTC.

The J gene is TRBJ1-2, the V gene TRBV13; 10 positions match TRBD1. Trimming removed 5 bases from V and 0 bases from J; junction bases left unmatched: 6. CDR3 length: 16 residues. In germline, CDR1 is PRHDT, CDR2 FYEKMQ (reference sequence). The CDR3 region is CASSPGQGIANYGYTF. As DNA, the CDR3 is TGTGCCAGCAGCCCGGGACAGGGGATAGCTAACTATGGCTACACCTTC.

The J gene is TRBJ2-7, the V gene TRBV11-1; 9 nucleotides align to TRBD1. The germline V gene encodes CDR1 SGHAT and CDR2 FQDESV (reference sequence). V lost 5 bases to trimming and J lost 2 bases; unmatched junction nucleotides: 10. This CDR3 is built from 16 residues. CDR3 region: CASSAHRGPEPYEQYF. As DNA, the CDR3 is TGTGCCAGCAGCGCTCACAGGGGGCCTGAACCCTACGAGCAGTACTTC.

This rearrangement joins TRBV6-1 to TRBJ1-2, with TRBD1 as a possible D gene (5 bases). CDR3 size: 13 residues. V shed 6 bases and J shed 8 bases, with 16 bases lying between them. The V gene's germline CDR1 is MNHNS and CDR2 SASEGT. CDR3 residues: CASSGQGGRGYTF. Here the CDR3 DNA reads TGTGCCAGCAGCGGCCAGGGAGGTCGAGGCTACACCTTC.

The chain has TRBV9 and TRBJ1-3, with a possible D match to TRBD1 (5 bases). Germline loops: CDR1 SGDLS, CDR2 YYNGEE. The CDR3 has 13 amino acids. Trimming stripped 5 bases from V and 2 bases from J, with 8 bases between. For the CDR3, the DNA is TGTGCCAGCAGGTCAGGGCCTGGAAACACCATATATTTT. Its protein product is CASRSGPGNTIYF.

This sequence joins TRBV25-1 and TRBJ1-6, with D possibly matching TRBD1 (5 bases). The CDR3 loop spans 15 amino acids. V was cut by 1 base and J by 10 bases, with 14 bases left in between. Germline lookup yields CDR1 MGHDK and CDR2 SYGVNS. CDR3 amino acids: CASSESARVRSPLHF. The DNA for the CDR3 is TGTGCCAGCAGTGAATCTGCCAGGGTACGGTCACCCCTCCACTTT.

As regards this clone: The junction departs from the called germline gene at one end, perhaps through a read error. The genes are TRBV7-7 and TRBJ2-5; 10 bases fit TRBD2. This CDR3 is 15 amino acids long. Germline V lookup: CDR1 SSHAT, CDR2 FNYEAQ (reference sequence). The CDR3 nucleotides read TGTGCTAGCAGCCAGGGAGCTAGCGGGGGAAAGACCCAGTACTTC. Its protein is CASSQGASGGKTQYF.

V gene TRBV19 combines with J gene TRBJ2-2, with 10 bases fitting TRBD2. V lost 4 bases and J lost 3; bases outside the gene matches: 8. CDR3 size: 17 residues. The germline gives CDR1 LNHDA, CDR2 SQIVND (reference sequence). This chain's CDR3 is CASSNLAGAGYTGELFF. CDR3 bases: TGTGCCAGTAGTAACCTAGCGGGGGCGGGATACACCGGGGAGCTGTTTTTT.

The rearrangement joins TRBV6-1 to TRBJ1-5; TRBD1 agrees at 8 bases. Germline assignment: CDR1 MNHNS and CDR2 SASEGT. V lost 3 bases and J lost 6; bases outside the gene matches: 7. The CDR3 consists of 15 residues. The CDR3 loop reads CASSDQGQAIQPQHF. In nucleotides, the CDR3 is TGTGCCAGCAGTGACCAGGGACAGGCCATTCAGCCCCAGCATTTT.

This sequence joins TRBV5-1 and TRBJ1-1; the D is unclear. The ends were cut back, 0 bases at V and 5 bases at J, with 14 bases in the middle. Germline V gene lookup returns CDR1 SGHRS and CDR2 YFSETQ. This CDR3 has 15 residues. This CDR3 is CASSLAAGWTTEAFF. The DNA of the CDR3 is TGCGCCAGCAGCTTGGCGGCGGGGTGGACTACTGAAGCTTTCTTT.

V is TRBV18 and J is TRBJ2-7; tentatively, D is TRBD2 (7 bases). V shed 3 bases and J shed 10 bases, with 13 bases lying between them. The germline V gene encodes CDR1 KGHSH and CDR2 LQKENI. The CDR3 is 12 amino acids. CDR3 loop: CASSPGGPGQYF. The CDR3 region has the DNA TGTGCCAGCTCACCGGGGGGGCCCGGACAGTACTTC.

The J gene is TRBJ1-2, the V gene TRBV28, with D possibly TRBD1 on 6 matching bases. The germline gives CDR1 MDHEN, CDR2 SYDVKM. The CDR3 has 14 residues. Trimming stripped 5 bases from V and 2 bases from J, with 12 bases between. CDR3 in DNA: TGTGCCAGCAGTCGACAGGTGATGAACTATGGCTACACCTTC. It yields the protein CASSRQVMNYGYTF.

The chain uses TRBV9 and TRBJ2-1, with 12 nucleotides matching TRBD1. Germline loops: CDR1 SGDLS, CDR2 YYNGEE. The CDR3 spans 14 residues. After removal of 5 bases from V and 9 bases from J, the junction contained 6 bases not matched to a gene. The CDR3: CASRAGTGGSEQFF. The CDR3 coding sequence is TGTGCCAGCAGGGCCGGGACAGGGGGCTCTGAGCAGTTCTTC. The full variable domain, completed using reference TRBV9 and TRBJ2-1, is DSGVTQTPKHLITATGQRVTLRCSPRSGDLSVYWYQQSLDQGLQFLIQYYNGEERAKGNILERFSAQQFPDLHSELNLSSLELGDSALYFCASRAGTGGSEQFFGPGTRLTVL.

The CDR3 protein is CASSTRQASYEQYF. The CDR3 region has the DNA TGCGCCAGCAGCACCCGACAGGCCTCCTACGAGCAGTACTTC. This chain links TRBV5-1 with TRBJ2-5, with D perhaps TRBD1 (6 bases). The closer fit of TRBJ2-7 to the DNA end suggests the J call may be wrong. The length of the CDR3 is 14 residues. The germline gives CDR1 SGHRS, CDR2 YFSETQ.

This chain joins TRBV28 and TRBJ2-7, with D perhaps matching TRBD1 (6 bases). V shed 2 bases and J shed 6 bases, with 14 bases lying between them. This CDR3 region has 14 residues. Germline assignment: CDR1 MDHEN and CDR2 SYDVKM. CDR3 DNA: TGTGCCAGCAGTTTACACAGGGACGGCGGCGAGCAGTACTTC. This codes for CASSLHRDGGEQYF.

This chain uses TRBV7-2 with TRBJ1-2; weak D call: TRBD1 (6 bases). Germline V CDR1 and CDR2: SGHTA, FQGNSA. V dropped 1 base and J dropped 4 bases, with 7 bases sitting between them. The CDR3 covers 13 residues. The CDR3: CASSLDRAYGYTF. CDR3 nucleotides: TGTGCCAGCAGCTTAGACAGGGCCTATGGCTACACCTTC.

As for this clone: Additional DNA sequences in this sample encode the identical CDR3. The chain joins TRBV18 to TRBJ1-1; 9 bases fit TRBD1. The V segment lost 3 bases and the J segment 4 bases; nucleotides outside the gene matches: 3. CDR1 is KGHSH and CDR2 is LQKENI in the germline V gene. This CDR3 has 14 amino acids. CDR3: CASSPLTGGTEAFF. DNA of the CDR3: TGTGCCAGCTCACCGCTGACAGGGGGCACTGAAGCTTTCTTT.

The chain links TRBV11-2 to TRBJ2-1, with 8 bases matching TRBD2. Trimming at V came to 1 base and at J to 9 bases, leaving 8 bases not matched to a gene. CDR3 length equals 15 residues. Germline V lookup: CDR1 SGHAT, CDR2 FQNNGV. Here the CDR3 DNA reads TGTGCCAGCAGCTTAGGGGGAACGGGGGGGGTTGAGCAGTTCTTC. Its translation: CASSLGGTGGVEQFF.

The J gene is TRBJ2-1, the V gene TRBV7-2, with TRBD1 matching 9 bases. J lost 14 bases, V lost 1 base, and 9 bases had no gene match. The germline V gene encodes CDR1 SGHTA and CDR2 FQGNSA. CDR3 length: 14 residues. In DNA, the CDR3 is TGTGCCAGCAGCTTAGGCTACAGGGGGCGTAGGGAGTTCTTC. Translation: CASSLGYRGRREFF.

This chain uses TRBV6-5 with TRBJ1-5, with D possibly matching TRBD1 (6 bases). Trimming left V 2 bases short and J 3 bases short, with 8 bases between. This CDR3 comprises 14 residues. Germline-derived CDR1 and CDR2 are MNHEY and SVGAGI. CDR3 coding DNA: TGTGCCAGCAGTTACCAGGGGATCAATCAGCCCCAGCATTTT. It translates to CASSYQGINQPQHF.

The rearrangement joins TRBV10-3 to TRBJ2-7, with D possibly TRBD2 on 5 matching bases. This CDR3 contains 15 residues. Trimming left V 4 bases short and J 2 bases short, with 15 bases between. Germline CDR1 ENHRY, CDR2 SYGVKD. The CDR3 sequence: CAISGRLGVTYEQYF. The CDR3 DNA reads as TGTGCCATCAGTGGCCGGCTCGGGGTAACCTACGAGCAGTACTTC.

The rearrangement links TRBV6-1 to TRBJ1-3, with D unresolved. Trimming took 6 bases from V and 0 from J, leaving 6 bases between them. Germline loops: CDR1 MNHNS, CDR2 SASEGT. The CDR3 extends over 13 amino acids. This CDR3 reads CASRQSSGNTIYF. CDR3 DNA sequence: TGTGCCAGCAGACAGAGCTCTGGAAACACCATATATTTT.